The clone carrying this T cell receptor beta chain occurred a few times. The sample is drawn from a study of response to subunit inactivated influenza vaccine. The CDR3 extends over 13 amino acids. The V gene lost 3 bases and the J gene lost 3 bases, with 8 bases spanning the gap. Per germline, CDR1 DFQATT and CDR2 SNEGSKA (reference sequence). TCRdb fed the RT-PCR reads into MiXCR, producing one record per CDR3 protein. The repertoire includes approximately 700,000 distinct CDR3 sequences, 15% to 19% of them detected once, and 11% sits in the top ten. The chain carries TRBV20-1 and TRBJ1-4; D remains ambiguous. The TCR was taken from a man in his fifties or sixties who received an inactivated influenza vaccine. The sample was PBMCs from blood, taken roughly 12 days after vaccination. The CDR3, as DNA: TGCAGTGCTAGGCCCGCGGCTAATGAAAAACTGTTTTTT. This gives the protein CSARPAANEKLFF.